This TCR beta chain derives from a study of T cells in Graves' hyperthyroidism and ophthalmopathy. Findings of the study overall: Ophthalmopathy got predicted by the model a median roughly 6.4 months before its onset. Most expanded thyroid clonotypes above 0.001 recurred in blood.

RNA transcripts were the template for amplifying TCR beta CDR3 regions. First-round RT-PCR of the TCR CDR3 relied on the HTBI primer set. TCRdb independently ran MiXCR on the multiplex PCR reads; one entry per CDR3 protein. The sample shows about 610,000 distinct CDR3 sequences, around 15% of them seen only once. PBMCs stemmed from more than 7.5 ml fresh peripheral blood. The sample holds many counts of this clonotype. No antigen is known for it. CDR3 size: 18 residues. Germline V gene data show CDR1 as MNHNS and CDR2 as SASEGT. Trimming took 0 bases from V and 2 from J; bases not matched to a gene: 8. This rearrangement joins TRBV6-1 to TRBJ2-5; 11 bases fit TRBD2. The source of this sequence is a woman aged 40 to 50 with Graves' ophthalmopathy. Sequencing was performed on blood. CDR3 sequence: CASSEAVGLAGRQETQYF. The CDR3 nucleotides read TGTGCCAGCAGTGAAGCGGTCGGACTAGCGGGTCGACAAGAGACCCAGTACTTC.